The clone carrying this T cell receptor beta chain was counted many times. The antigen remains unidentified. Preparation of the TCRbeta library involved a method that used unique molecular identifiers. TCRdb reanalysed the PCR reads using MiXCR and keeps one entry per CDR3 protein. Among 25,000 to 30,000 distinct CDR3 sequences, under 8% were seen once, and the ten largest hold roughly 7%. This record comes from a study of T-cell reconstitution after alpha-beta-depleted transplantation in children. Study outcomes and limitations: Diversity of TCRbeta at day 60 was high in some patients, arising from surviving recipient T cells and thymic progenitors. The authors attributed T-cell counts and diversity one year after transplant mostly to newly produced T cells. Reportedly, alpha-beta T cells present about two months post-transplant originated from several hundred expanded clones of graft origin.

Germline V CDR1 and CDR2: KGHDR, SFDVKD. With 3 bases removed from V and 7 bases from J, the gap between germline ends came to 11 bases. The CDR3 totals 14 residues. This receptor was taken from a male patient under 18 who had a stem cell transplant for acute myeloid leukemia, so the T cells may come from the graft donor. The sequenced sample was PBMCs, mostly from graft donor cells, obtained 180 days after TCRalphabeta/CD19-depleted stem cell transplant. The rearrangement links TRBV24-1 to TRBJ2-2; tentative D call: TRBD1 (5 bases). The CDR3 reads CATSDAGFNGELFF. The CDR3 DNA sequence: TGTGCCACCAGTGATGCAGGGTTCAACGGGGAGCTGTTTTTT.